The entry that follows covers one T cell receptor beta chain sequence. Antigen specificity is unknown. This record comes from a study of CD8+CD57+ T cells in acquired aplastic anemia. About the research overall: The average for DNA from sorted CD4+ and CD8+ cells was 2.5 to 4 ug.

TCR beta VDJ and CDR3 profiles were obtained from a genomic DNA template. Each CDR3 protein is one row after TCRdb ran MiXCR on the reads. The profile shows 250,000 to 300,000 distinct CDR3 sequences, roughly 50% of them singletons. CDR1 is MGHDK and CDR2 is SYGVNS in the germline V gene. V dropped 2 bases and J dropped 7 bases, with 14 bases sitting between them. The CDR3 covers 14 residues. Study-wide findings and caveats: The same twenty-nine CD8+ CDR3 sequences occurred in patients and in controls.

Sample: sorted CD4+, CD8+, or CD8+CD57+ T cells (not recorded which) from PBMCs. The clonotype was recovered from a human donor with severe aplastic anemia or a healthy control (not recorded which). The rearrangement uses TRBV25-1 and TRBJ2-5, with a weak D call TRBD2 (6 bases). CDR3 nucleotides: TGTGCCAGCAGTGAAGCAGGATGGGGAGGGACCCAGTACTTC. This translates into CASSEAGWGGTQYF.